Detailed here is one T cell receptor (beta chain). Its cognate antigen is unknown. Time point: week 23, last vaccination. The vaccine gave 300 ug of a 20-mer mutant IDH1 peptide subcutaneously per dose. This sample is drawn from a study of a mutant IDH1 vaccine in newly diagnosed glioma. Profiled with immunoSEQ multiplex PCR; TCRdb holds only in-frame clones, not every one. The sample holds tens of thousands of clones, 80% seen once. The CDR3 has 15 amino acids. The germline gives CDR1 SNHLY, CDR2 FYNNEI. V shed 6 bases and J 5 bases; nucleotides not matched to a gene: 9. The sequencing used PBMCs, collected from a glioma patient whose treatment included an IDH1 peptide vaccine. The rearrangement joins TRBV2 to TRBJ2-5, with 10 bases identical to TRBD1. This TCR was recovered from a middle-aged man with glioma. DNA of the CDR3: TGTGCCAGCAGACGACAGGGGGCGGCTCAGGAGACCCAGTACTTC. This encodes CASRRQGAAQETQYF.